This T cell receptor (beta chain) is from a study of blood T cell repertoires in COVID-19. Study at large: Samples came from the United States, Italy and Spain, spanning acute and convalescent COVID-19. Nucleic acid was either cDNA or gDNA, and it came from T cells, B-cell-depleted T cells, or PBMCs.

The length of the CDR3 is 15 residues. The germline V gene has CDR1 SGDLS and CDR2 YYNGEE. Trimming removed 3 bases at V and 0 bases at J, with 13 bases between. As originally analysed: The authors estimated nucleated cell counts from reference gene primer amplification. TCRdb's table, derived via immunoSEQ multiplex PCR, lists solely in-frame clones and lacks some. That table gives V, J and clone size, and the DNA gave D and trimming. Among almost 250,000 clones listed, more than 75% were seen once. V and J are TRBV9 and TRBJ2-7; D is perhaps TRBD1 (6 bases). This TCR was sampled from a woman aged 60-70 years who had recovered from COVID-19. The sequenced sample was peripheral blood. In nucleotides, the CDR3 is TGTGCCAGCAGCGCCTCGGACAGCGGCTCCTACGAGCAGTACTTC. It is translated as CASSASDSGSYEQYF.